This TCR beta chain is from a study of human T cells and chemical hapten exposure. Study-wide results and limits: Expanded TCRs clustered into significantly more large CDR3 similarity groups than controls, the analysis revealed.

In its sample, this clonotype was seen a few times. What it recognizes is unknown. From the RACE reads, TCRdb called clonotypes with MiXCR, one entry per CDR3 protein. The sample carries more than 75,000 distinct CDR3 sequences, about 9.6% recorded once. Trimming stripped 0 bases from V and 9 bases from J, with 5 bases between. Looked up from germline, CDR1 is SGHTA and CDR2 is FQGNSA. This CDR3 contains 11 residues. The time point is: patch test 2, 6 weeks after DPC sensitization. Stated treatment: therapeutic diphenylcyclopropenone sensitization with weekly scalp DPC. This material consisted of whole blood, taken in connection with sensitization to the hapten diphenylcyclopropenone (DPC). The J gene is TRBJ1-1, the V gene TRBV7-2; D not resolved. The TCR was taken from a woman aged 40 to 50 with alopecia areata. Some clones in this sample may be carry-over from other donors' samples. CDR3 sequence: CASSLAYQAFF. The CDR3 coding sequence is TGTGCCAGCAGCTTAGCTTATCAAGCTTTCTTT.